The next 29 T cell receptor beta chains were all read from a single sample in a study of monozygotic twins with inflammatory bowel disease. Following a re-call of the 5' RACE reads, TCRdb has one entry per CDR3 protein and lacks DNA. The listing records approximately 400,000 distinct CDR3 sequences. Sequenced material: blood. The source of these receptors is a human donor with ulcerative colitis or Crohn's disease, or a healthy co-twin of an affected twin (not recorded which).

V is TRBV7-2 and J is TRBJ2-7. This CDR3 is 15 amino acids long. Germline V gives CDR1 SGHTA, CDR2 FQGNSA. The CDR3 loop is CASSREPRGSFEQYF. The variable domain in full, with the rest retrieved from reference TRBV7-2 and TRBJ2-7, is GAGVSQSPSNKVTEKGKDVELRCDPISGHTALYWYRQSLGQGLEFLIYFQGNSAPDKSGLPSDRFSAERTGGSVSTLTIQRTQQEDSAVYLCASSREPRGSFEQYFGPGTRLTVT.

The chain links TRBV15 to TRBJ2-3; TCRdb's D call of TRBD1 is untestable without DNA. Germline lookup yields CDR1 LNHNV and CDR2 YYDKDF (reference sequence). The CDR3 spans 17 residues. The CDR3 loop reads CATSRLTGTGGTDTQYF.

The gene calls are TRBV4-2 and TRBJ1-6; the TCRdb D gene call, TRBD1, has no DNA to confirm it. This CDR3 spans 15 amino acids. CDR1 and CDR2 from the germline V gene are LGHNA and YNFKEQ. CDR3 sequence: CASSPQGSTNSPLHF.

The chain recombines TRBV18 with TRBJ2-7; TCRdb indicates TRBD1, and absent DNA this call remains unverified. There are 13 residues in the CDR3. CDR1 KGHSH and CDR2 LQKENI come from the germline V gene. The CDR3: CASSPGTGYEQYF.

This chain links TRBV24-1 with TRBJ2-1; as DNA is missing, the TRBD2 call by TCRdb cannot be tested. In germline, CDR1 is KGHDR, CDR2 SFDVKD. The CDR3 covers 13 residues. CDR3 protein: CATSDQALQEQFF.

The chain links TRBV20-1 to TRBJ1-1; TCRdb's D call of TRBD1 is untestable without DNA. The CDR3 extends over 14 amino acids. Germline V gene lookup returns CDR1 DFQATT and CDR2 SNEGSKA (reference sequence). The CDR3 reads CSAKRTTVNTEAFF.

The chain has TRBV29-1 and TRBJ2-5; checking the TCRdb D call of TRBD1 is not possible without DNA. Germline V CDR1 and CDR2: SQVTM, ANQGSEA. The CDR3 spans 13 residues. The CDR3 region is CSVERQGAETQYF.

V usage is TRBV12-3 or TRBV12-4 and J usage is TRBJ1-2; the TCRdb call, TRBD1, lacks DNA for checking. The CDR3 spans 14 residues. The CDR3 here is CASSPQGAKGGYTF.

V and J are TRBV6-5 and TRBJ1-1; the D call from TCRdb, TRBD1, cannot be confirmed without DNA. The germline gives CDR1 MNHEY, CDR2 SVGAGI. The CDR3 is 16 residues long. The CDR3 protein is CASSYAAGGLDTEAFF.

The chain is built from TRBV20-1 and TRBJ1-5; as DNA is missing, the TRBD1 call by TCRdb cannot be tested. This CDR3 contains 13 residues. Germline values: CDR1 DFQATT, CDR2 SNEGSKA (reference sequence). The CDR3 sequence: CSAETGHNQPQHF.

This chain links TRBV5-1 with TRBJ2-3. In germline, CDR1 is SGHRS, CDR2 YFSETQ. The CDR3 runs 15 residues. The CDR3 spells CASSSGQGRTDTQYF.

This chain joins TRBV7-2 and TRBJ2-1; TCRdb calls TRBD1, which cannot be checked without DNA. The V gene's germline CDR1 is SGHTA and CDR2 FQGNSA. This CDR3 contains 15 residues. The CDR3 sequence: CASSLVSGGLNEQFF.

Here the CDR3 reads CSATPQQGGKYEQYF. The chain recombines TRBV20-1 with TRBJ2-7; TCRdb names TRBD1, which stays unverified in the absence of DNA. The germline CDR1 and CDR2 sequences are DFQATT and SNEGSKA (reference sequence). The CDR3 is made up of 15 amino acids.

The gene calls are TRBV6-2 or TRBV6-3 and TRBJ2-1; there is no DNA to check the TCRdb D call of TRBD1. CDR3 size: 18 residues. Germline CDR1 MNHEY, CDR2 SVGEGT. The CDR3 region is CASSYLAGAHSSYNEQFF.

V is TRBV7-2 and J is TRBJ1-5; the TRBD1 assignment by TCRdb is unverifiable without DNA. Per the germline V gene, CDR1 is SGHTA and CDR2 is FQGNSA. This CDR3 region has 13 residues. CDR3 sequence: CASSLEGTRPQHF.

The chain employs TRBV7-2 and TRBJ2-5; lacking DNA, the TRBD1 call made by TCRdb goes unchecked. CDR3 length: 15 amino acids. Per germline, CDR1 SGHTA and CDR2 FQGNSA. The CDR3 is CASSPRQVTTETQYF.

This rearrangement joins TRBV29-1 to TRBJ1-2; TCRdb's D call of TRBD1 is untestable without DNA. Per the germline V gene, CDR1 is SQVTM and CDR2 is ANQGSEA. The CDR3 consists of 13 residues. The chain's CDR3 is CSVETGMAYGYTF.

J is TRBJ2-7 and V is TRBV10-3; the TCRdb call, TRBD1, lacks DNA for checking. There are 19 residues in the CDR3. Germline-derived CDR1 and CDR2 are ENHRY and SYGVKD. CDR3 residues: CAISEGTGVLSAYAYEQYF.

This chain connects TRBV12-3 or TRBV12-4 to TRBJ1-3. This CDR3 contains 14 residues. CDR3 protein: CASSLPGSGNTIYF.

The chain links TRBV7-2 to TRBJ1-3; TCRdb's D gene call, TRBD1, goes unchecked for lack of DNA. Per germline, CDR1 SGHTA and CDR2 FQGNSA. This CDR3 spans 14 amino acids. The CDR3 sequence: CASSPDGQGNTIYF.

CDR3 in amino acids: CASTWTGTGKAEQYF. J is TRBJ2-7 and V is TRBV5-6; checking the TCRdb D call of TRBD1 is not possible without DNA. The CDR3 has 15 residues. CDR1 SGHDT and CDR2 YYEEEE come from the germline V gene.

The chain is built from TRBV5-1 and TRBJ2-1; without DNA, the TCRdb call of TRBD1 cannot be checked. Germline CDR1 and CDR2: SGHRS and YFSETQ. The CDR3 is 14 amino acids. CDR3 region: CASSLAYDSNEQFF.

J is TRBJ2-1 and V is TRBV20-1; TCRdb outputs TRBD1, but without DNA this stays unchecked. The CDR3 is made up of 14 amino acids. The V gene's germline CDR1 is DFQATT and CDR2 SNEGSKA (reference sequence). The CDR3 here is CSARLRGDYNEQFF.

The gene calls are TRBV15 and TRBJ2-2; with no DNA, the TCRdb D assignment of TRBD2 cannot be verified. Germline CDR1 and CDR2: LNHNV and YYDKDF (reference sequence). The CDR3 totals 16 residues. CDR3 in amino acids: CATSRVGGGLTGELFF.

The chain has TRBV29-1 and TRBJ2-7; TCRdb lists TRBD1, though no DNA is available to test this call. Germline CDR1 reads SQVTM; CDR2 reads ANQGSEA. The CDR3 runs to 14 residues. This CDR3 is CSVAPVPPTYEQYF.

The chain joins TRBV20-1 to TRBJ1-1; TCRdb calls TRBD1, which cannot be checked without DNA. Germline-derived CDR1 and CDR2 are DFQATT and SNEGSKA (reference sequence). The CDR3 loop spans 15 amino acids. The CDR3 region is CSAIRGRGWNTEAFF.

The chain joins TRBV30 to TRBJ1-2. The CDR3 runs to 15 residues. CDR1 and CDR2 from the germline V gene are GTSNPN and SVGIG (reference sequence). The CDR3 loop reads CAWKTRAPQSYGYTF.

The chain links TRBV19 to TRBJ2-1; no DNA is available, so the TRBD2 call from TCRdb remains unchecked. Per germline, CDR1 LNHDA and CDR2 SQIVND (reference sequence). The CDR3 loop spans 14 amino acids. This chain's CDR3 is CASSIRPNRNEQFF.

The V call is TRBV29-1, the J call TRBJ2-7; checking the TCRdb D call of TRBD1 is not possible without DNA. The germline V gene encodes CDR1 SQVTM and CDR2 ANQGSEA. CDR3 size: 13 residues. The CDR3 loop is CSVPGQGIYEQYF.